This TCR beta chain emerged from a study of shared clonotypes between healthy human individuals. Some clones are missing from TCRdb's copy, which holds only in-frame ones; the method was immunoSEQ multiplex PCR. The sample contains roughly 2,300,000 clones, 85% to 95% of which appear only once. The CDR3 covers 19 residues. Germline V gene sequence: CDR1 SGDLS, CDR2 YYNGEE. V gave up 4 bases and J gave up 0 bases, with 20 bases separating them. This receptor was obtained from a young man in good health. Some clones in this sample may be carry-over from other donors' samples. The sample comprised naive CD4+ T cells from PBMCs. Subset reported: CD45RA+ positively selected. The chain combines TRBV9 with TRBJ2-6; tentative D call: TRBD1 (7 bases). CDR3 amino acids: CASSRWGEQGRSGANVLTF. CDR3 in DNA: TGTGCCAGCAGCCGCTGGGGGGAACAGGGGCGCTCTGGGGCCAACGTCCTGACTTTC.